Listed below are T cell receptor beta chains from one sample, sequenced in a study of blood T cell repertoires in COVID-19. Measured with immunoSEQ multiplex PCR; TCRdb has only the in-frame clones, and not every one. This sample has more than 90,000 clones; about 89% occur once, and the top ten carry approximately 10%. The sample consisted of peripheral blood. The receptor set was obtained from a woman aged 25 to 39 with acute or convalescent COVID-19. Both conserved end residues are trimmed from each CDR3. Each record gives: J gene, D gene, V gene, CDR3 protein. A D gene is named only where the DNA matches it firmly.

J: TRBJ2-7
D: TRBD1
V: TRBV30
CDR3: AWSLRGPYEQY

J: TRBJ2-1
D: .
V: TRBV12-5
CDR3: ASGTAWEQF

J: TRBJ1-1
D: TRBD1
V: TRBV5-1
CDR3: ASSLVQGARDTEAF

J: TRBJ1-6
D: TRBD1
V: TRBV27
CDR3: ASSSGQGGSPLH

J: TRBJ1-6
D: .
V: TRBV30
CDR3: AWRPLGSVGSPLH

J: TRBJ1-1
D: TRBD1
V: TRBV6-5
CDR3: ASSPLGTGLTEAF

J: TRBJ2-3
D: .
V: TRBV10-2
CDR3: ASLGTGTRTDTQY

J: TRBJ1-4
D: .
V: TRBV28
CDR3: ASSPPGATNEKLF

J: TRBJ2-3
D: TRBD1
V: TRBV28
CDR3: ASSLFLGQGLGTQY

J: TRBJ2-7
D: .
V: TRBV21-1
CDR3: ASSRGPPFYEQY

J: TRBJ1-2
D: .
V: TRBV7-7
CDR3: ASSLVGGYYGYT